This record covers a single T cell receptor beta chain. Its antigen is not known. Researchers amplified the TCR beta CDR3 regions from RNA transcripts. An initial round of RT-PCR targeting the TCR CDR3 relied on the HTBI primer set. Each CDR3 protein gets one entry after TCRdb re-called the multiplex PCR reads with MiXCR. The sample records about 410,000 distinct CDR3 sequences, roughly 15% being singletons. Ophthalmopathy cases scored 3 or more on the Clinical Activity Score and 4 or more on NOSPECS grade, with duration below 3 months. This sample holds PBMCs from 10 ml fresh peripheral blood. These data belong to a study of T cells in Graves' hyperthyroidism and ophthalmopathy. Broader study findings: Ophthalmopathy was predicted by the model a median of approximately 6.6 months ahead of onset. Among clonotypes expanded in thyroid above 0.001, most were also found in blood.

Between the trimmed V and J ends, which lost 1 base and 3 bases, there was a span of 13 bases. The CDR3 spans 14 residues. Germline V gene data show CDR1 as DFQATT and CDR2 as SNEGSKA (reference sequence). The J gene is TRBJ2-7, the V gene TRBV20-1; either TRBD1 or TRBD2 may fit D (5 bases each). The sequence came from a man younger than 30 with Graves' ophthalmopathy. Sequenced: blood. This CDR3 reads CSARVWDENYEQYF. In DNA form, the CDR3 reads TGCAGTGCTAGAGTCTGGGACGAAAACTACGAGCAGTACTTC.